Listed here is a single T cell receptor beta chain. The sample is drawn from a study of shared clonotypes between healthy human individuals. Method: immunoSEQ multiplex PCR; TCRdb's copy keeps in-frame clones and lacks some. The sample includes about 2.4 million clones, more than 85% of them seen just once. The specimen sequenced was naive CD4+ T cells from PBMCs. This sample's subset: CD45RA+ positively selected. The TCR comes from a man between 18 and 29 years old in good health. Some clones in this sample may be carry-over from other donors' samples.

CDR3 in DNA: TGTGCCAGCAGTTTCCGGGGAGGTGAGCAGTTCTTC. It specifies CASSFRGGEQFF. V usage is TRBV28 and J usage is TRBJ2-1; a possible D gene is TRBD2 (6 bases). Germline CDR1 reads MDHEN; CDR2 reads SYDVKM. The CDR3 runs 12 residues. Trimming took 3 bases from V and 9 from J, leaving 9 bases between them.